The 13 T cell receptor beta chains given below trace back to one sample, sequenced in a study of regulatory T cells in long-lasting Graves disease. Time point specified: newly diagnosed GD, antithyroid drugs for less than 3 months. After RNA was extracted from PBMCs, the TCR library was made from it. According to the study, TCR beta libraries were built with iRepertoire HTBI primers and CDR3-region Arm-PCR. TCRdb reprocessed the multiplex PCR reads with MiXCR, giving one entry per CDR3 protein. This sample has approximately 470,000 distinct CDR3 sequences, with about 17% found just once. The sample also formed part of further work on T cells in Graves' hyperthyroidism and ophthalmopathy.

The specimen comprised peripheral blood mononuclear cells (PBMCs), sampled at new diagnosis, from a patient treated with antithyroid drugs. These receptors came from a man in his forties or fifties with Graves disease.

This clonotype was counted ten times or more. V and J are TRBV28 and TRBJ1-2; 12 bases align to TRBD1. The trim removed 10 bases at V and 6 bases at J, leaving 12 bases unmatched. There are 15 residues in the CDR3. Germline V gene lookup returns CDR1 MDHEN and CDR2 SYDVKM. DNA of the CDR3: TGTGCCATCACCGCCGGGACAGGGGGCTATGATGGCTACACCTTC. Its translation is CAITAGTGGYDGYTF.

This clonotype was seen a few times. J is TRBJ2-7 and V is TRBV29-1; 10 bases are shared with TRBD1. Germline assignment: CDR1 SQVTM and CDR2 ANQGSEA. The CDR3 is 13 amino acids. After removal of 0 bases from V and 6 bases from J, the junction contained 2 bases not matched to a gene. This CDR3 reads CSVEETGGAEQYF. The DNA for the CDR3 is TGCAGCGTTGAAGAGACAGGGGGCGCCGAGCAGTACTTC.

At least ten counts were recorded for this clonotype. DNA for the CDR3: TGTGCCAGCGTTGGGGCAGGGGCGGATACGCAGTATTTT. Its translation is CASVGAGADTQYF. The chain recombines TRBV28 with TRBJ2-3, with D possibly matching TRBD1 (6 bases). The CDR3 spans 13 residues. The V gene's germline CDR1 is MDHEN and CDR2 SYDVKM. The V end was cut by 8 bases, the J end by 6 bases, with 15 bases between.

This clonotype was detected many times. The V gene is TRBV6-1, the J gene TRBJ2-6; 7 nucleotides match TRBD1. V shed 6 bases, J shed 2 bases, and the junction held 1 base outside the gene matches. This CDR3 spans 14 amino acids. Germline values: CDR1 MNHNS, CDR2 SASEGT. CDR3 loop: CASSGTAGANVLTF. The CDR3 DNA sequence: TGTGCCAGCAGCGGGACAGCTGGGGCCAACGTCCTGACTTTC.

This clonotype was counted only a few times. This rearrangement joins TRBV19 to TRBJ1-5; the D is unclear. The CDR3 is 17 residues long. V lost 1 base to trimming and J lost 3 bases, with 16 bases between them. Per the germline V gene, CDR1 is LNHDA and CDR2 is SQIVND (reference sequence). The chain's CDR3 is CASSIAVVERLNQPQHF. The DNA for the CDR3 is TGTGCCAGTAGTATAGCGGTGGTGGAGAGACTCAATCAGCCCCAGCATTTT. Filled out from reference TRBV19 and TRBJ1-5, the complete variable domain reads DGGITQSPKYLFRKEGQNVTLSCEQNLNHDAMYWYRQDPGQGLRLIYYSQIVNDFQKGDIAEGYSVSREKKESFPLTVTSAQKNPTAFYLCASSIAVVERLNQPQHFGDGTRLSIL.

This clonotype has ten or more counts. The chain is built from TRBV7-6 and TRBJ2-1, with 9 bases identical to TRBD2. This CDR3 is built from 18 residues. Germline CDR1 and CDR2: SGHVS and FNYEAQ. J gave up 1 base and V 4 bases, and 11 bases lay outside the gene matches. For the CDR3, the DNA is TGTGCCAGCAGCTCGGCAGGGCGGGAGGGGGAGTCCTACAATGAGCAGTTCTTC. The encoded protein is CASSSAGREGESYNEQFF.

Here the CDR3 reads CASSLDTVSGPQHF. CDR3 in DNA: TGTGCCAGCAGCCTCGACACAGTTTCTGGGCCCCAGCATTTT. The chain uses TRBV7-9 and TRBJ1-5; unclear D gene. The CDR3 loop spans 14 amino acids. The V gene lost 5 bases and the J gene lost 9 bases, with 17 bases spanning the gap. Per the germline V gene, CDR1 is SEHNR and CDR2 is FQNEAQ (reference sequence).

This clonotype came up a few times. Here the CDR3 reads CSASGLDEQFF. CDR3 DNA: TGCAGTGCTAGTGGGCTAGATGAGCAGTTCTTC. The V call is TRBV20-1, the J call TRBJ2-1, with D uncertain. Trimming stripped 3 bases from V and 8 bases from J, with 8 bases between. Per germline, CDR1 DFQATT and CDR2 SNEGSKA (reference sequence). The length of the CDR3 is 11 residues.

The rearrangement links TRBV6-1 to TRBJ2-7, with D possibly being TRBD1 (6 bases). Trimming left V 7 bases short and J 1 base short, with 14 bases between. In germline, CDR1 is MNHNS, CDR2 SASEGT. This CDR3 is built from 14 residues. The chain's CDR3 is CASTKETGSYEQYF. The CDR3 DNA is TGTGCCAGCACCAAAGAAACAGGGTCCTACGAGCAGTACTTC.

This clonotype has at least ten counts. This chain connects TRBV12-3 or TRBV12-4 to TRBJ2-1, with 10 nucleotides matching TRBD2. The CDR3 runs 16 residues. The V gene end was trimmed by 5 bases and the J gene end by 2 bases; junction bases not matched to a gene: 6. CDR3 bases: TGTGCCAGCAGTGGATCACTAGCGGGGACCTACAATGAGCAGTTCTTC. Translation: CASSGSLAGTYNEQFF.

Worth noting for this clonotype: This sequence may be a read error, since a much larger clone differs from it by one base. The rearrangement links TRBV7-3 to TRBJ2-1, with D possibly being TRBD1 or TRBD2 (5 bases each). The CDR3 totals 16 residues. Per the germline V gene, CDR1 is SGHTA and CDR2 is FQGTGA. Here the CDR3 reads CASSLRAGALYDEQFF. Written as DNA, the CDR3 is TGTGCCAGCAGCTTAAGAGCCGGGGCCCTCTACGATGAGCAGTTCTTC.

There are many counts of this clonotype. The rearrangement joins TRBV27 to TRBJ1-1; tentatively, D is TRBD1 (5 bases). CDR1 and CDR2 (germline): MNHEY, SMNVEV (reference sequence). The V and J ends lost 0 bases and 11 bases respectively, with 13 bases between them. The CDR3 runs to 13 residues. CDR3 nucleotides: TGTGCCAGCAGTTTATCCGGGGGTGGAGAGGCTTTCTTT. Protein sequence: CASSLSGGGEAFF.

The sample holds many counts of this clonotype. The CDR3 bases are TGTGCCAGCAGTGATGGGCCCTCCCCTGGGGGCTACACCTTC. Protein sequence: CASSDGPSPGGYTF. The rearrangement links TRBV2 to TRBJ1-2; no clear D. Trimming took off 3 bases at V and 8 bases at J, with 16 bases between the two ends. The CDR3 length is 14 residues. Germline V gives CDR1 SNHLY, CDR2 FYNNEI.